This passage covers 18 T cell receptor beta chains from one sample sequenced in a study of early T cells in non-severe SARS-CoV-2 infection. TCRdb re-called the 5' RACE reads through MiXCR, storing one row per CDR3 protein. The repertoire holds approximately 39,000 distinct CDR3 sequences, less than 7.5% seen once, with around 23% in the top ten. This sample comprised whole blood, obtained at baseline. The receptor source for this set is an adult who was a healthcare worker with PCR-confirmed SARS-CoV-2 infection or an uninfected control (not recorded which).

CDR3 coding DNA: TGTGCCAGCAGCATAAACAGATGGAACACTGAAGCTTTCTTT. Residues: CASSINRWNTEAFF. The V and J genes are TRBV7-3 and TRBJ1-1; no firm D call. Germline CDR1 is SGHTA and CDR2 is FQGTGA. Trimming left V 5 bases short and J 1 base short, with 11 bases between. CDR3 size: 14 residues.

The genes are TRBV5-1 and TRBJ2-1; weak D call: TRBD1 (7 bases). The CDR3 is made up of 15 amino acids. Germline CDR1 is SGHRS and CDR2 is YFSETQ. Trimming took off 4 bases at V and 6 bases at J, with 17 bases between the two ends. The CDR3 DNA reads TGCGCCAGCAGCCAGACAGGGATTAGCGGCAATGAGCAGTTCTTC. This sequence encodes CASSQTGISGNEQFF. The full variable domain, in which reference TRBV5-1 and TRBJ2-1 provide the parts outside the CDR3, is KAGVTQTPRYLIKTRGQQVTLSCSPISGHRSVSWYQQTPGQGLQFLFEYFSETQRNKGNFPGRFSGRQFSNSRSEMNVSTLELGDSALYLCASSQTGISGNEQFFGPGTRLTVL.

This clonotype was counted ten times or more. This chain joins TRBV18 and TRBJ2-7, with D perhaps matching TRBD2 (5 bases). The CDR3 covers 16 residues. Germline V gene lookup returns CDR1 KGHSH and CDR2 LQKENI. The V gene lost 3 bases and the J gene lost 2 bases, with 17 bases spanning the gap. The CDR3 loop is CASSPAAGRLTYEQYF. The CDR3 DNA sequence: TGTGCCAGCTCACCCGCGGCGGGTCGCCTTACCTACGAGCAGTACTTC.

The V gene is TRBV6-4, the J gene TRBJ1-1; TRBD1 is a possible D gene (6 bases). CDR1 is MRHNA, CDR2 SNTAGT, per germline. The CDR3 runs to 13 residues. V was shortened by 2 bases and J by 7 bases, with 11 bases between the two germline ends. The CDR3 DNA follows: TGTGCCAGCAGTGACCCGGACAGTGATGAAGCTTTCTTT. Translation gives CASSDPDSDEAFF.

This clonotype has a handful of counts. V usage is TRBV20-1 and J usage is TRBJ1-5, with unresolved D. Per germline, CDR1 DFQATT and CDR2 SNEGSKA (reference sequence). There are 12 residues in the CDR3. The germline V and J ends were trimmed by 2 bases and 3 bases, with 5 bases remaining between them. The CDR3 reads CSARNLNQPQHF. The CDR3 nucleotides read TGCAGTGCTAGAAACCTCAATCAGCCCCAGCATTTT.

Here the CDR3 DNA reads TGTGCCAGCAGCGCAGACAGGAGCTCTGGGGCCAACGTCCTGACTTTC. Translating gives CASSADRSSGANVLTF. The rearrangement uses TRBV7-3 and TRBJ2-6; tentative D call: TRBD1 (6 bases). This CDR3 is built from 16 residues. Trimming removed 5 bases from V and 0 bases from J, with 11 bases in between. CDR1 is SGHTA, CDR2 FQGTGA, per germline.

This chain uses TRBV12-3 or TRBV12-4 with TRBJ2-4; D is ambiguous. V lost 4 bases and J lost 7, with 17 bases in between. The CDR3 consists of 15 residues. The CDR3 region is CASSSLTSPSNIQYF. The CDR3 bases are TGTGCCAGCAGTTCCTTGACCAGCCCGAGCAACATTCAGTACTTC.

This clonotype was picked up a small number of times. The chain couples TRBV6-5 to TRBJ1-1; no definite D call. The V and J ends lost 1 base and 8 bases respectively, with 11 bases between them. This CDR3 comprises 13 residues. Germline loops: CDR1 MNHEY, CDR2 SVGAGI. The CDR3 spells CASSYFGETEAFF. The CDR3 coding sequence is TGTGCCAGCAGTTACTTCGGGGAAACAGAAGCTTTCTTT.

This clonotype was detected ten times or more. The rearrangement uses TRBV30 and TRBJ1-1; 8 bases agree with TRBD1. Trimming at V came to 0 bases and at J to 5 bases, leaving 5 bases not matched to a gene. Germline V gene data show CDR1 as GTSNPN and CDR2 as SVGIG (reference sequence). The CDR3 has 14 amino acids. The DNA of the CDR3 is TGTGCCTGGAGTGTGGGCAGGGGGCGGACTGAAGCTTTCTTT. This sequence encodes CAWSVGRGRTEAFF.

The sample holds many counts of this clonotype. The chain joins TRBV27 to TRBJ1-1, with a weak D call TRBD1 (6 bases). The CDR3 has 13 residues. V was clipped by 2 bases and J by 9 bases, with 13 bases between them. The V gene's germline CDR1 is MNHEY and CDR2 SMNVEV (reference sequence). CDR3 in DNA: TGTGCCAGCAGTTTAAGGGGGACCGAGAAAGCTTTCTTT. Translated, it gives CASSLRGTEKAFF.

The J gene is TRBJ2-1, the V gene TRBV18, with D possibly being TRBD1 (6 bases). V lost 2 bases, J lost 5 bases, and 13 bases lay in between. Germline CDR1 KGHSH, CDR2 LQKENI. CDR3 size: 15 residues. The CDR3 DNA reads as TGTGCCAGCTCACCATTTCAGGACAGAAACAATGAGCAGTTCTTC. It is translated as CASSPFQDRNNEQFF.

There are many counts of this clonotype. This sequence joins TRBV30 and TRBJ2-3; 8 bases match TRBD2. V lost 4 bases and J lost 1; bases outside the gene matches: 1. The CDR3 runs to 13 residues. CDR1 is GTSNPN and CDR2 is SVGIG in the germline V gene (reference sequence). CDR3 DNA: TGTGCCTGGAATAGCGGGGGCACAGATACGCAGTATTTT. Translation gives CAWNSGGTDTQYF. Combining the CDR3 with reference TRBV30 and TRBJ2-3 gives the whole variable domain SQTIHQWPATLVQPVGSPLSLECTVEGTSNPNLYWYRQAAGRGLQLLFYSVGIGQISSEVPQNLSASRPQDRQFILSSKKLLLSDSGFYLCAWNSGGTDTQYFGPGTRLTVL.

This clonotype was counted between two and nine times. This chain joins TRBV7-6 and TRBJ2-7; D possibly uses TRBD1 or TRBD2 (5 bases each). Trimming took 5 bases from V and 3 from J, leaving 17 bases between them. Germline V gives CDR1 SGHVS, CDR2 FNYEAQ. The CDR3 is 15 residues long. The CDR3 nucleotides are TGTGCCAGCAGCCCCGAGGGGACGGCGATCTACGAGCAGTACTTC. This gives the protein CASSPEGTAIYEQYF.

In this sample, this clonotype turned up many times. This rearrangement joins TRBV27 to TRBJ1-1, with D possibly matching TRBD1 (5 bases). The CDR3 extends over 14 amino acids. The germline V and J ends were trimmed by 5 bases and 0 bases, with 10 bases remaining between them. CDR1 is MNHEY and CDR2 is SMNVEV in the germline V gene (reference sequence). The CDR3 DNA sequence: TGTGCCAGCAGTGGCAGGGCGATGAACACTGAAGCTTTCTTT. Protein sequence: CASSGRAMNTEAFF.

The rearrangement joins TRBV29-1 to TRBJ2-5; D perhaps matches TRBD2 (7 bases). The CDR3 length is 14 residues. Trimming took 8 bases from V and 4 from J, leaving 20 bases between them. Germline CDR1 is SQVTM and CDR2 is ANQGSEA. The CDR3 sequence is CSITGRVSIETQYF. CDR3 in DNA: TGCAGCATAACAGGGAGGGTTTCGATAGAGACCCAGTACTTC.

The chain has TRBV25-1 and TRBJ2-1; a weak D match, TRBD1 (6 bases). With 1 base removed from V and 6 bases from J, the gap between germline ends came to 13 bases. The CDR3 consists of 15 residues. The V gene's germline CDR1 is MGHDK and CDR2 SYGVNS. The CDR3 is CASSEFRAGANEQFF. The CDR3 DNA follows: TGTGCCAGCAGTGAATTTAGGGCAGGGGCCAATGAGCAGTTCTTC.

There are a few counts of this clonotype. V is TRBV6-5 and J is TRBJ2-5; TRBD1 agrees at 11 bases. V was clipped by 2 bases and J by 5 bases; unmatched bases: 4. Germline CDR1 reads MNHEY; CDR2 reads SVGAGI. The CDR3 length is 15 residues. The CDR3 loop reads CASSYMDRGLETQYF. In DNA, the CDR3 is TGTGCCAGCAGTTACATGGACAGGGGGCTGGAGACCCAGTACTTC.

This clonotype was detected only a few times. The chain uses TRBV7-2 and TRBJ2-3; TRBD1 aligns across 8 bases. The CDR3 length is 16 residues. Germline assignment: CDR1 SGHTA and CDR2 FQGNSA. The trim removed 1 base at V and 4 bases at J, leaving 7 bases unmatched. The CDR3 region has the DNA TGTGCCAGCAGCTTAGGGCAGGGGGCAGTGGCAGATACGCAGTATTTT. Encoded protein: CASSLGQGAVADTQYF.